This TCR beta chain was observed in a study of cytomegalovirus exposure and HLA in healthy donors. Points from the study as a whole: It was assumed in the presence/absence analyses that sequencing depth was roughly uniform across donors. Fewer N-insertions (relative to the approximately 700-donor mean) were reportedly seen in an Asian-associated ancestry cluster in a later analysis.

The PCR ran on 60 Vbeta and 13 Jbeta primers. The method was immunoSEQ multiplex PCR; TCRdb's version includes in-frame clones alone and lacks a portion of them. The sample has over 130,000 clones, around 65% seen once. Germline V gene lookup returns CDR1 SGHNT and CDR2 YYREEE (reference sequence). The CDR3 sequence is 18 residues long. V lost 2 bases to trimming and J lost 5 bases; unmatched junction nucleotides: 15. For this clone: Its antigen is not identified.

Source material: PBMCs. The chain links TRBV5-4 to TRBJ2-7; TRBD1 matches 11 bases. The source of this sequence is a male donor in good health and CMV-seronegative. This CDR3 is CASSFRGQGGFGGNEQYF. In DNA form, the CDR3 reads TGTGCCAGCAGCTTCCGGGGACAGGGGGGATTCGGCGGCAACGAGCAGTACTTC.